This T cell receptor beta chain stems from a study of human T cells and chemical hapten exposure. Regarding the study as a whole: Among TCRs, those above 1 in 1000 frequency were unaffected by DPC sensitization.

The CDR3 length is 13 residues. Germline V lookup: CDR1 MDHEN, CDR2 SYDVKM. Trimming left V 3 bases short and J 0 bases short, with 5 bases between. Noted time point: pre-sensitization, week 0. Indicated treatment: therapeutic diphenylcyclopropenone sensitization with weekly scalp DPC. Someone pulled total RNA out of unfractionated whole blood. TCRdb passed the RACE reads through MiXCR, listing each CDR3 protein once. This sample yields 34,000 or so distinct CDR3 sequences, of which about a tenth are seen a single time; around 25% belongs to the top ten. Worth noting for this clonotype: Its target is not known.

The source material was whole blood, sampled in connection with sensitization to the hapten diphenylcyclopropenone (DPC). V gene TRBV28 combines with J gene TRBJ2-5; no definite D call. The sequence was obtained from a man aged 45-60 years with alopecia areata. Some clones in this sample may be carry-over from other donors' samples. CDR3 region: CASSLANQETQYF. The CDR3, as DNA: TGTGCCAGCAGTTTGGCTAACCAAGAGACCCAGTACTTC.